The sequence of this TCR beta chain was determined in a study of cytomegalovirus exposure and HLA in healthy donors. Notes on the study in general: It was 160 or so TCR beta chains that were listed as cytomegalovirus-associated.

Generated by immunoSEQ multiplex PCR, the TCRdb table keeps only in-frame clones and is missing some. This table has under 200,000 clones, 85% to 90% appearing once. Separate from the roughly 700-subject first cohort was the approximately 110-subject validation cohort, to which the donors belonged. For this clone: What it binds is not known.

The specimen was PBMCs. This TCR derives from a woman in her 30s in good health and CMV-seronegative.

CDR3: CASSAPGREEQPQHF. CDR3 DNA sequence: TGTGCCAGCAGCGCCCCGGGGAGAGAGGAACAGCCCCAGCATTTT. The chain employs TRBV7-9 and TRBJ1-5; D remains unclear. The CDR3 contains 15 residues. Germline assignment: CDR1 SEHNR and CDR2 FQNEAQ (reference sequence). Trimming stripped 5 bases from V and 7 bases from J, with 18 bases between.